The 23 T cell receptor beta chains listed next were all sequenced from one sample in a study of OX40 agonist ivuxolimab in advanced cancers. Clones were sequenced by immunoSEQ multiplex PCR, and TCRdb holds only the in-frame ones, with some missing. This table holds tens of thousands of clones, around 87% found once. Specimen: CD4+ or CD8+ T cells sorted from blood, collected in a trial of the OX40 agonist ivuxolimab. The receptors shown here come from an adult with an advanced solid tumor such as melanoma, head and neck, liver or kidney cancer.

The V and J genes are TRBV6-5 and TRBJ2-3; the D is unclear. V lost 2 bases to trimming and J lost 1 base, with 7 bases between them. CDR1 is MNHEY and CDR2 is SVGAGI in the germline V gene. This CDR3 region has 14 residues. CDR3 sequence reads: CASSYGSGTDTQYF. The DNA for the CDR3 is TGTGCCAGCAGTTACGGAAGCGGCACAGATACGCAGTATTTT.

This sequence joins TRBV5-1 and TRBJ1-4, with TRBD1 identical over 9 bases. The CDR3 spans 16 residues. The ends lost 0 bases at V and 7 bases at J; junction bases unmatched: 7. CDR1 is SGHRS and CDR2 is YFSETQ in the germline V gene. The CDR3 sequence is CASSLALGQGSEKLFF. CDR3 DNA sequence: TGCGCCAGCAGCTTGGCCCTGGGACAGGGAAGTGAAAAACTGTTTTTT.

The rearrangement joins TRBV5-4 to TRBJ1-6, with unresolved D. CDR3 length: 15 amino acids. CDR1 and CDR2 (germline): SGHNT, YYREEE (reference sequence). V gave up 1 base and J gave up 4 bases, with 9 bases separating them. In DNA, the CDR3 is TGTGCCAGCAGCTTGCGATTTGGGTATAATTCACCCCTCCACTTT. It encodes CASSLRFGYNSPLHF. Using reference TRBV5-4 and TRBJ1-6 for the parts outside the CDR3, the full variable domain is ETGVTQSPTHLIKTRGQQVTLRCSSQSGHNTVSWYQQALGQGPQFIFQYYREEENGRGNFPPRFSGLQFPNYSSELNVNALELDDSALYLCASSLRFGYNSPLHFGNGTRLTVT.

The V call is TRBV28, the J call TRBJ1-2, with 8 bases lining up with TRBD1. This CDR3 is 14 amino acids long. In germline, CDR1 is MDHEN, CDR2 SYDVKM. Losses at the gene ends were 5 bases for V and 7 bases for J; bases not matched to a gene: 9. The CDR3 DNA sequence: TGTGCCAGCAGTCCTCCATCCGACAGGGGTGGCTACACCTTC. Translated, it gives CASSPPSDRGGYTF.

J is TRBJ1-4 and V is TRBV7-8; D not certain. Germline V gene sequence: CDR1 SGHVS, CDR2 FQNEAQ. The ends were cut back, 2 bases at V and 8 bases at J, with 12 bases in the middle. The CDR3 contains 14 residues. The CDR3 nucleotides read TGTGCCAGCAGCTTAACACCAGTCAGGGAAAAACTGTTTTTT. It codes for CASSLTPVREKLFF.

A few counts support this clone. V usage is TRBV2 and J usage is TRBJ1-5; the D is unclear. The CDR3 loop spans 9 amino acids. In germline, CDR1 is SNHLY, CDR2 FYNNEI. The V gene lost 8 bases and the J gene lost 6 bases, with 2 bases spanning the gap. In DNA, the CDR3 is TGTGCCAGCGGTCAGCCCCAGCATTTT. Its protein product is CASGQPQHF. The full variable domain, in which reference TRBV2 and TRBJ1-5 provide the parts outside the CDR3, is EPEVTQTPSHQVTQMGQEVILRCVPISNHLYFYWYRQILGQKVEFLVSFYNNEISEKSEIFDDQFSVERPDGSNFTLKIRSTKLEDSAMYFCASGQPQHFGDGTRLSIL.

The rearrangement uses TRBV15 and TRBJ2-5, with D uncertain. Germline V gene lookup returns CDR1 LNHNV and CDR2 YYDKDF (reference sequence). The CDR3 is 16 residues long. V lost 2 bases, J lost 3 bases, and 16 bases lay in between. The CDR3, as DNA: TGTGCCACCAGCAGAATTCCTCGGAACTCCAAAGAGACCCAGTACTTC. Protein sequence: CATSRIPRNSKETQYF.

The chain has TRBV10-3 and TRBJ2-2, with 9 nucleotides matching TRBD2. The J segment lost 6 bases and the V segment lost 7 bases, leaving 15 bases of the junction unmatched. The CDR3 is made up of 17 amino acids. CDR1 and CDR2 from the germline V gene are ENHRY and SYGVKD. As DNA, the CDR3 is TGTGCCATCATAATCTTTCCATCGCGGGGGGGCTCCGGGGAGCTGTTTTTT. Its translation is CAIIIFPSRGGSGELFF.

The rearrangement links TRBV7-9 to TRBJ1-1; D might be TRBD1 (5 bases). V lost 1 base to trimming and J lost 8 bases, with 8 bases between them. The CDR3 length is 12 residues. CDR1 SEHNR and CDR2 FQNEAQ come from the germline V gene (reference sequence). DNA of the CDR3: TGTGCCAGCAGCTTAGGGGACGGAGAAGCTTTCTTT. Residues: CASSLGDGEAFF.

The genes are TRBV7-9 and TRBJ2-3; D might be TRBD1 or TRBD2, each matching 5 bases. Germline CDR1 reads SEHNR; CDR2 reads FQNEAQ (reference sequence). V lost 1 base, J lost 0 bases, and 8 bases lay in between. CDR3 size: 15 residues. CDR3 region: CASSLGGRSTDTQYF. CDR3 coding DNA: TGTGCCAGCAGCTTAGGGGGACGTAGCACAGATACGCAGTATTTT.

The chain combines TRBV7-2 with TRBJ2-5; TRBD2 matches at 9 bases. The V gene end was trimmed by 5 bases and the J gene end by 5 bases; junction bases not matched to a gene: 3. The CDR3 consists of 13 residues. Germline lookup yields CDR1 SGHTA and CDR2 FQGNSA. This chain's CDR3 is CASSTSGHETQYF. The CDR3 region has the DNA TGTGCCAGCAGCACTAGCGGGCACGAGACCCAGTACTTC.

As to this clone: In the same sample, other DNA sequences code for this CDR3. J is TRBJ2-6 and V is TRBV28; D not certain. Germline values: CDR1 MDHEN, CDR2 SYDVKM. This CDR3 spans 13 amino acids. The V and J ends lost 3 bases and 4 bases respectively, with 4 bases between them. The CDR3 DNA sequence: TGTGCCAGCAGTTTGTCCGGGGCCAACGTCCTGACTTTC. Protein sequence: CASSLSGANVLTF.

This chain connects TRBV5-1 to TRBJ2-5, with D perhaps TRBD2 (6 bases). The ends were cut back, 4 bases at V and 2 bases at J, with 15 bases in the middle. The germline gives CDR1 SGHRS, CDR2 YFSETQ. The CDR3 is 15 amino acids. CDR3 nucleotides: TGCGCCAGCAGCCCCCGGGACTGGGATCAAGAGACCCAGTACTTC. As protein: CASSPRDWDQETQYF. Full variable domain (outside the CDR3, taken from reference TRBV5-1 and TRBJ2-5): KAGVTQTPRYLIKTRGQQVTLSCSPISGHRSVSWYQQTPGQGLQFLFEYFSETQRNKGNFPGRFSGRQFSNSRSEMNVSTLELGDSALYLCASSPRDWDQETQYFGPGTRLLVL.

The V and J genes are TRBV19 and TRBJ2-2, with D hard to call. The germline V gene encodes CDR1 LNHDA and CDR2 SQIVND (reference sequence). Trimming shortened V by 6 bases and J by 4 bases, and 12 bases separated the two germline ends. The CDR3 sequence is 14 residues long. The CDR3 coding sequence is TGTGCCAGTAGGGAAAGGGTAGGCACCGGGGAGCTGTTTTTT. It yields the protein CASRERVGTGELFF. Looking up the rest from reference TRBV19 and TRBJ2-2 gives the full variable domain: DGGITQSPKYLFRKEGQNVTLSCEQNLNHDAMYWYRQDPGQGLRLIYYSQIVNDFQKGDIAEGYSVSREKKESFPLTVTSAQKNPTAFYLCASRERVGTGELFFGEGSRLTVL.

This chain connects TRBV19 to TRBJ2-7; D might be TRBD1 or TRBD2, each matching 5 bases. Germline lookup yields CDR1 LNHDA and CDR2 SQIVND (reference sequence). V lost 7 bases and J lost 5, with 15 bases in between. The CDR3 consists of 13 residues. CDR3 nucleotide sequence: TGTGCCAGTACCCTCTCCGGGACCGACGAGCAGTACTTC. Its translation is CASTLSGTDEQYF.

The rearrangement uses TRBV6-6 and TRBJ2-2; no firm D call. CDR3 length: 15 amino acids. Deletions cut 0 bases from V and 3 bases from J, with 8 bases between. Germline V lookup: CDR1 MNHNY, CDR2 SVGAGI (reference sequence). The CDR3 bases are TGTGCCAGCAGTTACTCGAGCCAGGACACCGGGGAGCTGTTTTTT. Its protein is CASSYSSQDTGELFF.

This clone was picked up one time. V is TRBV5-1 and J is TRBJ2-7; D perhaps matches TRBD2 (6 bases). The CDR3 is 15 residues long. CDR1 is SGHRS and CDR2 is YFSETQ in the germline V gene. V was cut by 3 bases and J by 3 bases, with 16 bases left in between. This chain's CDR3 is CASSSGGGVIYEQYF. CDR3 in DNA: TGCGCCAGCAGCTCCGGCGGAGGGGTAATCTACGAGCAGTACTTC. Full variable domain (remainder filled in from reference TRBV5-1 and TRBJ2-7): KAGVTQTPRYLIKTRGQQVTLSCSPISGHRSVSWYQQTPGQGLQFLFEYFSETQRNKGNFPGRFSGRQFSNSRSEMNVSTLELGDSALYLCASSSGGGVIYEQYFGPGTRLTVT.

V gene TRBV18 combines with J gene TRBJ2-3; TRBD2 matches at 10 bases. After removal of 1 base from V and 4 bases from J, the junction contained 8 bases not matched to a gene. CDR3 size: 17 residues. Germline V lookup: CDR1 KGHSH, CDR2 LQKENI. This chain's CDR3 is CASSPRGSGRIADTQYF. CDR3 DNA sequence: TGTGCCAGCTCACCACGGGGTAGCGGGAGGATCGCAGATACGCAGTATTTT.

The CDR3 coding sequence is TGTGCCAGCAGCCCGCCTCAAGGGGGAAAACTGTTTTTT. As protein: CASSPPQGGKLFF. The genes are TRBV5-6 and TRBJ1-4; weak D call: TRBD1 (6 bases). Between the trimmed V and J ends, which lost 4 bases and 10 bases, there was a span of 14 bases. CDR3 size: 13 residues. In germline, CDR1 is SGHDT, CDR2 YYEEEE.

The DNA for the CDR3 is TGTGCCAGCAGTTACTCGAGACGACAGGGGTATGGCTACACCTTC. It yields the protein CASSYSRRQGYGYTF. V usage is TRBV6-5 and J usage is TRBJ1-2; TRBD1 matches 8 bases. CDR3 length equals 15 residues. V shed 0 bases, J shed 5 bases, and the junction held 5 bases outside the gene matches. CDR1 is MNHEY and CDR2 is SVGAGI in the germline V gene.

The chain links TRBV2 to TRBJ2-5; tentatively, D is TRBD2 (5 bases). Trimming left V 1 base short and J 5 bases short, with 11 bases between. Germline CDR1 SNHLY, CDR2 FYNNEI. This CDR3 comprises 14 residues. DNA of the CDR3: TGTGCCAGCAGTGAAGTTGGCAGAGGGGAGACCCAGTACTTC. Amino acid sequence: CASSEVGRGETQYF.

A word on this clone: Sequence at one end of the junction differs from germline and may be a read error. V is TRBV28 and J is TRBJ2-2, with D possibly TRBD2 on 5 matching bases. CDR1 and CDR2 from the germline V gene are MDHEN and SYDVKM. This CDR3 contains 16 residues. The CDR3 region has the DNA TGTGCCAGCAGTCCCCGTAGTGGGAGAGGTTCCCGGGGAGCTGTTTTT. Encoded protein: CASSPRSGRGSRGAVF.

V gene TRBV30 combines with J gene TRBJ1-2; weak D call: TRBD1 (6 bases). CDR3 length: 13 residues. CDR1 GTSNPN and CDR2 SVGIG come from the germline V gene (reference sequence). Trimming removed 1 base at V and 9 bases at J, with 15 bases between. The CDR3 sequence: CAWSEGGAYRYTF. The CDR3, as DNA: TGTGCCTGGAGTGAGGGGGGCGCATATCGCTACACCTTC.